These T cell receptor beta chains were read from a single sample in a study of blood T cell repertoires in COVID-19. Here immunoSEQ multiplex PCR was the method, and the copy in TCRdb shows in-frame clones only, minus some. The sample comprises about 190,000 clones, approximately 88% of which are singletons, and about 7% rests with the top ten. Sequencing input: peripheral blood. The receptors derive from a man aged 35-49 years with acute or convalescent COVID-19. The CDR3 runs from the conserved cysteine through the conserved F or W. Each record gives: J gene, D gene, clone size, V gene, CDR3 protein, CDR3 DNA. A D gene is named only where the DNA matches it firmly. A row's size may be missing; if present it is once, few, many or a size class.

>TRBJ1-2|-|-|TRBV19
CASSIEHTNYGYTF
TGTGCCAGTAGTATAGAACATACTAACTATGGCTACACCTTC
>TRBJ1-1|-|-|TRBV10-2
CASSLQSEAFF
TGCGCCAGCAGTCTACAGAGTGAAGCTTTCTTT
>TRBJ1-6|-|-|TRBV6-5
CASSYEWNSPLHF
TGTGCCAGCAGTTACGAGTGGAATTCACCCCTCCACTTT
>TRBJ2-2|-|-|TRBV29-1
CSVESTGIWNTGELFF
TGCAGCGTTGAATCAACAGGGATATGGAACACCGGGGAGCTGTTTTTT
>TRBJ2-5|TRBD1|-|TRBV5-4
CASSTKSGGGETQYF
TGTGCCAGCAGCACTAAATCAGGGGGCGGGGAGACCCAGTACTTC
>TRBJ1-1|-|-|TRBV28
CASSLVGVRNTEAFF
TGTGCCAGCAGTTTAGTCGGGGTCAGGAACACTGAAGCTTTCTTT
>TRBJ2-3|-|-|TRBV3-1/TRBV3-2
CASSQDFRGVTQYF
TGTGCCAGCAGCCAAGATTTCAGGGGCGTTACGCAGTATTTT
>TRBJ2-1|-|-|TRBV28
CASSFGSESGLSSYNEQFF
TGTGCCAGCAGTTTCGGATCCGAGAGCGGGTTGAGCTCCTACAATGAGCAGTTCTTC
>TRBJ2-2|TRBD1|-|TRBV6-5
CASSPGQGNTGELFF
TGTGCCAGCAGTCCGGGACAGGGGAACACCGGGGAGCTGTTTTTT
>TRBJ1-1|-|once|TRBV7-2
CASSLGGVNTEAFF
TGTGCCAGCAGCTTAGGGGGCGTGAACACTGAAGCTTTCTTT
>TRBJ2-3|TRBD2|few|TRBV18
CASSRRTSGGTDTQYF
TGTGCCAGCTCACGAAGGACTAGCGGGGGCACAGATACGCAGTATTTT
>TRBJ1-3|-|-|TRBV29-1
CSVESGSGNTIYF
TGCAGCGTTGAGTCGGGCTCTGGAAACACCATATATTTT
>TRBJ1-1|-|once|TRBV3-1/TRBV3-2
CASSQDPFTEAFF
TGTGCCAGCAGCCAAGATCCGTTCACTGAAGCTTTCTTT
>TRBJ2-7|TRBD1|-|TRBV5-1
CASSSDRGLYEQYF
TGCGCCAGCAGCTCGGACAGGGGGCTATACGAGCAGTACTTC
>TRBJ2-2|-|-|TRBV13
CASSFGGKAGELFF
TGTGCCAGCAGCTTCGGGGGAAAGGCCGGGGAGCTGTTTTTT
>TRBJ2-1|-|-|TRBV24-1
CATSDFTGTRNEQFF
TGTGCCACCAGTGATTTCACCGGGACTCGAAATGAGCAGTTCTTC
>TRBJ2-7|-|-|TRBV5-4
CASSTQAYEQYF
TGTGCCAGCAGCACCCAGGCTTACGAGCAGTACTTC
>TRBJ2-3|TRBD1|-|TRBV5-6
CASSLVWTGEDTQYF
TGTGCCAGCAGCTTGGTCTGGACAGGGGAAGATACGCAGTATTTT
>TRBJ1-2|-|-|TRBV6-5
CASSYSNLNTVGYTF
TGTGCCAGCAGTTACTCCAACTTAAATACTGTTGGCTACACCTTC
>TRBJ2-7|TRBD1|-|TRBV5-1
CASSSPPGQGTYEQYF
TGCGCCAGCAGCTCCCCACCGGGACAGGGTACCTACGAGCAGTACTTC
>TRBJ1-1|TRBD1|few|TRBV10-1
CASSPDRGRTEAFF
TGCGCCAGCAGTCCGGACAGGGGTCGGACTGAAGCTTTCTTT
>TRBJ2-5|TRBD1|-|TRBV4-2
CASSQVRDRGETQYF
TGTGCCAGCAGCCAAGTCCGGGACAGGGGAGAGACCCAGTACTTC
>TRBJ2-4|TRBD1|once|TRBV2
CASSDNLVGQTLLAKNIQYF
TGTGCCAGCAGTGATAACCTTGTGGGACAGACTCTTCTAGCCAAAAACATTCAGTACTTC
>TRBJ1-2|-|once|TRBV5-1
CASSFGAADNYGYTF
TGCGCCAGCAGCTTTGGGGCAGCTGATAACTATGGCTACACCTTC
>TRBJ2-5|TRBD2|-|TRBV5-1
CASSLLPSGGETQYF
TGCGCCAGCAGCTTGTTACCTAGCGGGGGTGAGACCCAGTACTTC
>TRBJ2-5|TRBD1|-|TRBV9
CASSVAPGTGYQETQYF
TGTGCCAGCAGCGTAGCCCCCGGGACAGGCTACCAAGAGACCCAGTACTTC
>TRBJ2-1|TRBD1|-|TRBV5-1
CASSFGQGADEQFF
TGCGCCAGCAGCTTTGGACAGGGGGCCGATGAGCAGTTCTTC
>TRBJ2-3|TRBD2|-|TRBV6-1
CASSGRLAGGLVSDTQYF
TGTGCCAGCAGTGGGAGACTAGCGGGGGGGCTAGTATCAGATACGCAGTATTTT
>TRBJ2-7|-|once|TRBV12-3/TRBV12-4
CASSLGLVEQYF
TGTGCCAGCAGTTTAGGACTAGTCGAGCAGTACTTC
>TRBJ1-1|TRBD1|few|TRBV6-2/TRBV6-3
CASSIGQGAAEAFF
TGTGCCAGCAGTATTGGACAGGGGGCGGCTGAAGCTTTCTTT
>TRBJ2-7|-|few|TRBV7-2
CASSLSGAVSYEQYF
TGTGCCAGCAGCTTATCAGGGGCGGTATCCTACGAGCAGTACTTC
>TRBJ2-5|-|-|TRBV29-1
CSVKSPLHIRETQYF
TGCAGCGTCAAAAGCCCCCTTCATATCAGGGAGACCCAGTACTTC
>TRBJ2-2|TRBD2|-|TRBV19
CASSIGGAGELFF
TGTGCCAGTAGTATTGGGGGGGCCGGGGAGCTGTTTTTT
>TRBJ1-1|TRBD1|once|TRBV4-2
CASSQLGQGGTEAFF
TGTGCCAGCAGCCAACTGGGACAGGGAGGGACTGAAGCTTTCTTT
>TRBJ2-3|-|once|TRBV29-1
CSVEDKWASTDTQYF
TGCAGCGTTGAAGATAAATGGGCCTCCACAGATACGCAGTATTTT
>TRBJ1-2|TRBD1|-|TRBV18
CASSSRTGDGYGYTF
TGTGCCAGCTCATCAAGGACAGGGGACGGTTATGGCTACACCTTC
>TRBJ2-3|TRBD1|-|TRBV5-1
CASSSQGASADTQYF
TGCGCCAGCAGCTCTCAGGGGGCAAGCGCAGATACGCAGTATTTT
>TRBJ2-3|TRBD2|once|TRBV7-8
CASSLLTSGDLTDTQYF
TGTGCCAGCAGCTTACTTACTAGCGGAGACCTCACAGATACGCAGTATTTT
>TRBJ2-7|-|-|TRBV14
CASSQGVRRSYEQYF
TGTGCCAGCAGCCAAGGGGTCAGGAGGTCCTACGAGCAGTACTTC
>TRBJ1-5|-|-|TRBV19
CASSIDKRGMTQPQHF
TGTGCCAGTAGTATAGATAAAAGAGGGATGACTCAGCCCCAGCATTTT
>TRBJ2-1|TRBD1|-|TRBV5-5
CASSLKMGQSPEQFF
TGTGCCAGCAGCTTGAAGATGGGACAGTCGCCTGAGCAGTTCTTC
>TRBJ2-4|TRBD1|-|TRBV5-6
CASSFFVQGARSKYF
TGTGCCAGCAGCTTTTTCGTGCAGGGGGCGCGATCAAAATACTTC
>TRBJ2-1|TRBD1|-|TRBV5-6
CASSWDRGNEQFF
TGTGCCAGCAGCTGGGACAGGGGCAATGAGCAGTTCTTC
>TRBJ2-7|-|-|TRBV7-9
CASSHVGAYEQYF
TGTGCCAGCAGCCATGTAGGGGCCTACGAGCAGTACTTC
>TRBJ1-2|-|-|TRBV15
CATSSRFGTAYGYTF
TGTGCCACCAGCAGCCGATTCGGGACTGCCTATGGCTACACCTTC
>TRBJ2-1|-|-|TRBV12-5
CASGLVLTVFYNEQFF
TGTGCTAGTGGTTTGGTATTAACAGTCTTTTACAATGAGCAGTTCTTC
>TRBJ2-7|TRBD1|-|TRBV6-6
CASSDPTGSLYEQYF
TGTGCCAGCAGTGATCCGACAGGGTCGCTCTACGAGCAGTACTTC
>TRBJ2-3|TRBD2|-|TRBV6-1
CASSGGGRSSTDTQYF
TGTGCCAGCAGTGGGGGGGGACGATCTAGCACAGATACGCAGTATTTT
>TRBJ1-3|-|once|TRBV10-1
CASSDGKGHGNTIYF
TGCGCCAGCAGTGATGGCAAGGGGCATGGAAACACCATATATTTT